Listed here are 30 T cell receptor beta chains from one sample, sequenced in a study of blood T cell repertoires in COVID-19. This table comes from immunoSEQ multiplex PCR, and its TCRdb copy is limited to in-frame clones, with some not included. The sample lists roughly 200,000 clones, around four fifths occurring once. The sequenced material came from peripheral blood. These receptors were taken from a man in his forties with active or convalescent COVID-19.

Comments on this clone: One junction end disagrees with the germline gene, perhaps due to a read error. This sequence joins TRBV9 and TRBJ2-5; D might be TRBD1 (6 bases). The CDR3 extends over 14 amino acids. Germline V gives CDR1 SGDLS, CDR2 YYNGEE. CDR3 sequence: CASNVDGGGETQYF. Written as DNA, the CDR3 is TGTGCCAGCAACGTAGATGGGGGCGGGGAGACCCAGTACTTC.

Of note for this clone: This sample also contains other DNA sequences that code for the same CDR3. The chain uses TRBV11-2 and TRBJ1-1; D is possibly TRBD1 (6 bases). The CDR3 sequence is 14 residues long. Per the germline V gene, CDR1 is SGHAT and CDR2 is FQNNGV. Trimming took off 0 bases at V and 4 bases at J, with 9 bases between the two ends. This CDR3 reads CASSLDRGSTEAFF. The DNA of the CDR3 is TGTGCCAGCAGCTTAGACAGGGGAAGCACTGAAGCTTTCTTT. The entire variable domain, with the rest obtained from reference TRBV11-2 and TRBJ1-1, is as follows: EAGVAQSPRYKIIEKRQSVAFWCNPISGHATLYWYQQILGQGPKLLIQFQNNGVVDDSQLPKDRFSAERLKGVDSTLKIQPAKLEDSAVYLCASSLDRGSTEAFFGQGTRLTVV.

This rearrangement joins TRBV6-6 to TRBJ1-1, with TRBD1 matching 7 bases. The ends lost 8 bases at V and 7 bases at J; junction bases unmatched: 16. This CDR3 contains 15 residues. Germline-derived CDR1 and CDR2 are MNHNY and SVGAGI (reference sequence). The CDR3, as DNA: TGTGCCAGCCGATTATCAATTAACAGGGGTGGTGAAGCTTTCTTT. Translation: CASRLSINRGGEAFF.

V and J are TRBV7-9 and TRBJ1-3; 7 bases are a match to TRBD1. The CDR3 has 13 amino acids. The V gene's germline CDR1 is SEHNR and CDR2 FQNEAQ (reference sequence). Unmatched junction bases numbered 5, after V lost 9 bases and J lost 3 bases. For the CDR3, the DNA is TGTGCCAGGGGCGACAGGGATGGAAACACCATATATTTT. Translated, it gives CARGDRDGNTIYF.

J is TRBJ2-1 and V is TRBV2; 9 positions agree with TRBD2. Germline CDR1 reads SNHLY; CDR2 reads FYNNEI. CDR3 length equals 16 residues. Trimming removed 5 bases from V and 11 bases from J; junction bases left unmatched: 16. DNA of the CDR3: TGTGCCAGCAGTTCCCCTCTTGTTAGCGGGGGACTTCAGCAGTTCTTC. Encoded protein: CASSSPLVSGGLQQFF.

In this sample, this clone turned up a few times. Other nucleotide sequences from this sample produce the same CDR3. The V and J genes are TRBV10-3 and TRBJ1-2; 7 bases match TRBD1. There are 15 residues in the CDR3. Germline CDR1 ENHRY, CDR2 SYGVKD. V dropped 0 bases and J dropped 2; count of bases not matched to a gene: 3. In DNA, the CDR3 is TGTGCCATCAGTGAGTCGTCAGGGGGAAACTATGGCTACACCTTC. It translates to CAISESSGGNYGYTF.

The chain is built from TRBV24-1 and TRBJ1-5; unclear D gene. CDR1 and CDR2 from the germline V gene are KGHDR and SFDVKD. This CDR3 comprises 12 residues. The V end lost 4 bases, the J end lost 4 bases, and 4 bases lay between the germline ends. The CDR3 region is CATSDRNQPQHF. The CDR3 nucleotides read TGTGCCACCAGTGACCGTAATCAGCCCCAGCATTTT.

The chain uses TRBV28 and TRBJ1-5; 7 positions match TRBD1. The V gene end was trimmed by 7 bases and the J gene end by 1 base; junction bases not matched to a gene: 10. The CDR3 sequence is 16 residues long. The V gene's germline CDR1 is MDHEN and CDR2 SYDVKM. The CDR3 protein is CASIDSPGQSNQPQHF. The CDR3, as DNA: TGTGCCAGCATAGACTCCCCGGGACAGAGCAATCAGCCCCAGCATTTT.

V gene TRBV19 combines with J gene TRBJ1-1; possible D gene TRBD1, 5 bases. Trimming took 7 bases from V and 3 from J, leaving 15 bases between them. The CDR3 is made up of 14 amino acids. Germline V CDR1 and CDR2: LNHDA, SQIVND (reference sequence). CDR3 DNA sequence: TGTGCCAGTACCTGGGGCAGGTTGGACACTGAAGCTTTCTTT. Its translation: CASTWGRLDTEAFF.

The J gene is TRBJ1-1, the V gene TRBV5-4; D is perhaps TRBD1 (6 bases). V dropped 4 bases and J dropped 4 bases, with 17 bases sitting between them. The CDR3 has 15 amino acids. Germline V gene lookup returns CDR1 SGHNT and CDR2 YYREEE (reference sequence). The CDR3 nucleotides read TGTGCCAGCAGCGCCAGGGGTTCGGGGTTCACTGAAGCTTTCTTT. This codes for CASSARGSGFTEAFF.

The chain combines TRBV6-2 or TRBV6-3 with TRBJ2-1, with 8 nucleotides matching TRBD2. Trimming cost V 5 bases and J 10 bases; bases outside gene matches: 7. CDR1 MNHEY and CDR2 SVGEGT come from the germline V gene. This CDR3 contains 13 residues. The CDR3 DNA is TGTGCCAGCAGTCCGCATCTAGCGGGCGAGCAGTTCTTC. It yields the protein CASSPHLAGEQFF.

The chain links TRBV3-1 (or the pseudogene TRBV3-2) to TRBJ2-4, with D unclear. The CDR3 length is 14 residues. With 0 bases removed from V and 3 bases from J, the gap between germline ends came to 6 bases. CDR1 and CDR2 (germline): LGHDT, YNNKEL (reference sequence). CDR3 region: CASSQEAGKNIQYF. The CDR3 nucleotides are TGTGCCAGCAGCCAAGAAGCAGGCAAAAACATTCAGTACTTC.

This clone turned up a few times. This chain connects TRBV7-3 to TRBJ1-1; TRBD1 is a possible D gene (6 bases). This CDR3 spans 14 amino acids. The germline V gene encodes CDR1 SGHTA and CDR2 FQGTGA. V lost 5 bases, J lost 0 bases, and 10 bases lay in between. For the CDR3, the DNA is TGTGCCAGCAGCGCGGACAGTTTGAACACTGAAGCTTTCTTT. Residues: CASSADSLNTEAFF. The full variable domain, in which reference TRBV7-3 and TRBJ1-1 provide the parts outside the CDR3, is GAGVSQTPSNKVTEKGKYVELRCDPISGHTALYWYRQSLGQGPEFLIYFQGTGAADDSGLPNDRFFAVRPEGSVSTLKIQRTERGDSAVYLCASSADSLNTEAFFGQGTRLTVV.

V gene TRBV11-3 combines with J gene TRBJ1-2, with a tentative D call TRBD1 (6 bases). Trimming stripped 5 bases from V and 6 bases from J, with 13 bases between. The V gene's germline CDR1 is SGHNT and CDR2 YENEEA. The CDR3 extends over 13 amino acids. This CDR3 reads CASSLNDRNGYTF. CDR3 bases: TGTGCCAGCAGCCTGAATGACAGGAATGGCTACACCTTC.

This clone was observed once. The chain links TRBV6-1 to TRBJ1-1; D ambiguous. V was trimmed by 2 bases and J by 6 bases, leaving 16 bases between them. Germline V gene sequence: CDR1 MNHNS, CDR2 SASEGT. The CDR3 length is 15 residues. CDR3 sequence: CASSEITMRLAEAFF. The DNA of the CDR3 is TGTGCCAGCAGTGAAATTACGATGCGTTTGGCTGAAGCTTTCTTT.

The V and J genes are TRBV5-1 and TRBJ2-7; 12 bases fit TRBD2. The CDR3 consists of 16 residues. The germline V gene encodes CDR1 SGHRS and CDR2 YFSETQ. V shed 4 bases, J shed 0 bases, and the junction held 5 bases outside the gene matches. The CDR3 spells CASSIGTSGYSYEQYF. The CDR3 DNA reads as TGCGCCAGCAGCATCGGGACTAGCGGGTACTCCTACGAGCAGTACTTC.

This clone was seen only a few times. The junction differs from germline at one of its ends, possibly a read error. V and J are TRBV7-7 and TRBJ1-5; TRBD1 might be the D (6 bases). The CDR3 contains 15 residues. CDR1 is SSHAT and CDR2 is FNYEAQ in the germline V gene (reference sequence). The CDR3 DNA reads as TGTGCTAGCAGCTTTAACAGGGATTACAATCAGCCCCAGCATTTT. It encodes CASSFNRDYNQPQHF.

For this clone: A read error may produce the germline difference seen at one junction end. The chain couples TRBV7-7 to TRBJ2-1; 12 nucleotides align to TRBD2. There are 16 residues in the CDR3. CDR1 is SSHAT and CDR2 is FNYEAQ in the germline V gene (reference sequence). This CDR3 is CASSAGPSGGAYEQFF. The CDR3 DNA sequence: TGTGCTAGCAGCGCGGGGCCTAGCGGGGGGGCCTATGAGCAGTTCTTC.

The chain links TRBV7-9 to TRBJ1-1; D not resolved. Germline V gives CDR1 SEHNR, CDR2 FQNEAQ (reference sequence). The CDR3 is 15 amino acids. The V end was cut by 1 base, the J end by 3 bases, with 12 bases between. CDR3: CASSLVAVHDTEAFF. The CDR3 nucleotides are TGTGCCAGCAGCTTAGTAGCAGTTCACGACACTGAAGCTTTCTTT.

This clone showed up just once. Without the conserved terminal phenylalanine or tryptophan, this CDR3 likely stems from a read error. The limits of the CDR3 on the DNA are not certain, so only TCRdb's listed CDR3 is given. The J gene is TRBJ1-1, the V gene TRBV11-3; the table calls TRBD1, which could not be checked here. The CDR3 contains 8 residues when both ends are counted. CDR1 SGHNT and CDR2 YENEEA come from the germline V gene. The CDR3 is CASGRDSV.

This rearrangement joins TRBV6-5 to TRBJ1-5; TRBD1 agrees at 11 bases. The CDR3 length is 15 residues. V dropped 6 bases and J dropped 6; count of bases not matched to a gene: 7. Germline assignment: CDR1 MNHEY and CDR2 SVGAGI. The chain's CDR3 is CASSDWTGGSQPQHF. CDR3 bases: TGTGCCAGCAGCGATTGGACAGGGGGCAGTCAGCCCCAGCATTTT.

In regard to this clone: This same CDR3 is encoded by further DNA sequences in the sample. The V and J genes are TRBV5-1 and TRBJ2-7, with 9 bases lining up with TRBD1. Per germline, CDR1 SGHRS and CDR2 YFSETQ. With V trimmed by 2 bases and J by 2 bases, 5 bases remained unmatched. The CDR3 extends over 15 amino acids. This CDR3 reads CASSFGGTGTYEQYF. For the CDR3, the DNA is TGCGCCAGCAGCTTCGGGGGGACAGGGACCTACGAGCAGTACTTC.

This chain links TRBV7-2 with TRBJ1-6, with TRBD1 as a possible D gene (6 bases). There are 18 residues in the CDR3. Germline-derived CDR1 and CDR2 are SGHTA and FQGNSA. V dropped 1 base and J dropped 3 bases, with 16 bases sitting between them. DNA for the CDR3: TGTGCCAGCAGCTTAGGGGGGGGCGGGAGCGTCTATAATTCACCCCTCCACTTT. As protein: CASSLGGGGSVYNSPLHF.

The genes are TRBV19 and TRBJ2-1; D is undetermined. The CDR3 runs to 14 residues. The V gene's germline CDR1 is LNHDA and CDR2 SQIVND (reference sequence). Deletions cut 1 base from V and 6 bases from J, with 10 bases between. The CDR3 DNA follows: TGTGCCAGTAGTATAGGATTGGGCCCCAATGAGCAGTTCTTC. It specifies CASSIGLGPNEQFF.

This clone turned up a few times. The chain couples TRBV11-2 to TRBJ1-1; the D is unclear. CDR3 length: 13 residues. Trimming stripped 5 bases from V and 0 bases from J, with 7 bases between. Germline CDR1 is SGHAT and CDR2 is FQNNGV. Here the CDR3 DNA reads TGTGCCAGCAGCGCGAGCCTGAACACTGAAGCTTTCTTT. Protein: CASSASLNTEAFF.

The genes are TRBV23-1 and TRBJ1-3; D remains ambiguous. TRBV23-1 falls under the ORF class, with uncertain function. The length of the CDR3 is 14 residues. Trimming removed 0 bases from V and 3 bases from J, with 6 bases in between. The CDR3 here is CASSQSGSGNTIYF. The CDR3 DNA reads as TGCGCCAGCAGTCAATCAGGGAGTGGAAACACCATATATTTT.

The chain couples TRBV6-2 or TRBV6-3 to TRBJ2-7; TRBD1 matches at 7 bases. CDR1 is MNHEY, CDR2 SVGEGT, per germline. J lost 0 bases, V lost 6 bases, and 23 bases had no gene match. The CDR3 covers 20 residues. The CDR3 nucleotides are TGTGCCAGCAGCCCCCTCGTCCGGGACAGTCACCTTTTGAGCTCCTACGAGCAGTACTTC. Translating gives CASSPLVRDSHLLSSYEQYF.

This clone was observed a single time. This rearrangement joins TRBV5-6 to TRBJ1-2, with TRBD1 matching 7 bases. CDR1 and CDR2 from the germline V gene are SGHDT and YYEEEE. V was pared by 0 bases and J by 4 bases, with 6 bases of the junction left unmatched. CDR3 size: 15 residues. The CDR3, as DNA: TGTGCCAGCAGCTTGGTTGGACAGGCCAGCTATGGCTACACCTTC. It specifies CASSLVGQASYGYTF.

CDR3 nucleotide sequence: TGTGCCAGTAGTATAGAGCCCTCCGGACAGAAACGGGAGACCCAGTACTTC. The encoded protein is CASSIEPSGQKRETQYF. The chain is built from TRBV19 and TRBJ2-5, with D possibly being TRBD1 (6 bases). The V end was cut by 0 bases, the J end by 5 bases, with 19 bases between. This CDR3 is 17 amino acids long. The V gene's germline CDR1 is LNHDA and CDR2 SQIVND (reference sequence).

V gene TRBV27 combines with J gene TRBJ2-1; D remains ambiguous. Germline CDR1 and CDR2: MNHEY and SMNVEV (reference sequence). The ends were cut back, 6 bases at V and 9 bases at J, with 12 bases in the middle. There are 12 residues in the CDR3. The CDR3 DNA reads as TGTGCCAGCAGCCGCGCCCGGAGTGAGCAGTTCTTC. Encoded protein: CASSRARSEQFF.